This TCR beta chain was found in a study of T-cell reconstitution after alpha-beta-depleted transplantation in children (TCRdb year 2016). At the level of the whole study: Using TCR repertoire profiling, the study quantitatively followed how T-cell immune reconstitution unfolded in children after TCRalphabeta/CD19-depleted allogeneic hematopoietic cell transplantation.

V ends up 4 bases short and J 1 base short, with an unmatched junction base count of 4. CDR1 is given as MGHDK and CDR2 as SYGVNS, both from the germline V gene. The CDR3, from cysteine to phenylalanine, totals 16 residues. CDR3 DNA is the only sequence kept; it has 48 bases, read in frame from the first base. This clonotype was seen a few times. Its target antigen remains unknown. One base away there is no much larger clone; base qualities are not given. The library came from PCR. The reads were generated on an Illumina HiSeq 2500. To normalize quantification of the TCRbeta repertoire, the TCR libraries were built with molecular barcoding that relied on unique molecular identifiers. TCRdb handled the public reads itself, with Q25 trimming in fastp and clone calling in MiXCR, and kept productive beta chains. CDR3 protein sequences are deduplicated, and each keeps its most common genes and DNA. The table for this sample lists fewer than 550,000 distinct CDR3 sequences; approximately 10% of them were counted only once. 4.5% to 6.5% of the sample is held by the ten biggest clonotypes.

The origin of this receptor is a human donor who donated a stem cell graft to a child with acute myeloid leukemia. The chain is assembled from TRBV25-1 and TRBJ2-6, with 7 middle bases fitting TRBD1. Source: PBMCs from the stem cell graft donor, taken from the stem cell graft. This receptor has the CDR3 CASSGQGTSGANVLTF. The DNA reads as follows: TGTGCCAGCAGTGGACAGGGAACGTCTGGGGCCAACGTCCTGACTTTC.